The rows below give T cell receptor beta chains drawn from one sample of a study of T cells in Graves' hyperthyroidism and ophthalmopathy. Using its own MiXCR run on the multiplex PCR reads, TCRdb lists one record per CDR3 protein. Of 95,000 to 100,000 distinct CDR3 sequences listed, just over 50% are singletons. The sequencing sample was made of blood. These receptors all stem from a woman aged 40 to 50 with Graves' hyperthyroidism. Both conserved end residues are part of each CDR3. A D gene is named only where the DNA matches it firmly. Clone size appears in some rows only: once, few, many, or a class for an expanded clone.

TRBJ2-3 TRBD1 . TRBV10-3 TGTGCCACCGGGAGCGGGCAGGGGGCAGGGAACACAGATACGCAGTATTTT CATGSGQGAGNTDTQYF
TRBJ2-7 TRBD2 many TRBV20-1 TGCAGTGGAGGGGCTAGCGGAAGATCCTACGAGCAGTACTTC CSGGASGRSYEQYF
TRBJ2-7 TRBD2 . TRBV2 TGTGCCAGCAGCATGGTAGCGGGACTTGTCGAGCAGTACTTC CASSMVAGLVEQYF
TRBJ2-7 TRBD2 . TRBV2 TGTGCCAGCAGGGCCACTAGCGGGAGCTACGAGCAGTACTTC CASRATSGSYEQYF
TRBJ1-2 . . TRBV2 TGTGCCAGCACGCAGGACAGTCCGGGACCCCAAGGAGGCTACACCTTC CASTQDSPGPQGGYTF
TRBJ2-2 . . TRBV2 TGTACCAGCAGCCTGTCTAATCGAAGGTGGGCCGGGGAGCTGTTTTTT CTSSLSNRRWAGELFF
TRBJ1-2 . . TRBV20-1 TGCAGTGCTAGGACCACTAACTATGGCTACACCTTC CSARTTNYGYTF
TRBJ1-4 TRBD1 . TRBV2 TGTGCCAGCAGTTCCTCGACCCCCGACAGGGCTGAAAAACTGCTTTTT CASSSSTPDRAEKLLF
TRBJ2-7 TRBD1 . TRBV5-1 TGCGCCAGCAGCTTGGGGACAGGGGGGGCGTACGAGCAGTACTTC CASSLGTGGAYEQYF
TRBJ1-2 . once TRBV20-1 TGCAGTGATTCCGGGACAAGGCTTAACTACGGCTACACCTTC CSDSGTRLNYGYTF
TRBJ1-1 TRBD1 . TRBV7-9 TGTGCCAGCAGTTTCGGGACAGGGGTTTTAACTGAAGCTTTCTTT CASSFGTGVLTEAFF
TRBJ2-7 . . TRBV2 TGTGCCAGCAAACCGGGCCGGGGCCTCTACGAGCAGTACTTC CASKPGRGLYEQYF
TRBJ1-1 . many TRBV30 TGTGCCTGGAGTGTACGGGTGAACACTGAAGCTTTCTTT CAWSVRVNTEAFF
TRBJ2-2 . . TRBV7-3 TGTGCCAGCAGCCCCCAGGGGAACACCGGGGAGCTGTTTTTT CASSPQGNTGELFF
TRBJ1-6 . . TRBV24-1 TGTGCCACCAGTGATTTGCCGGGGACGGGAAATTCACCCCTCCACTTT CATSDLPGTGNSPLHF
TRBJ2-7 TRBD1 . TRBV29-1 TGCAGCCAATTACAGGGGGTTGCCTACGAGCAGTACTTC CSQLQGVAYEQYF
TRBJ1-1 TRBD1 . TRBV25-1 TGTGCCAGCAGGGGGGCAGGGGGCACTGAAGCTTTCTTT CASRGAGGTEAFF
TRBJ1-6 TRBD1 . TRBV2 TGTGCCCGAGGACAGGGAGTAGGTTCACCCCTCCACTTT CARGQGVGSPLHF
TRBJ1-1 TRBD1 . TRBV7-8 TGTGCCAGCAGCGCCACAGGGGCTATGAACACTGAAGCTTTCTTT CASSATGAMNTEAFF
TRBJ2-7 . many TRBV12-3/TRBV12-4 TGTGCCAGCAGCCTGATCCTCTCCTACGAGCAGTACTTC CASSLILSYEQYF
TRBJ2-7 TRBD2 . TRBV13 TGTGCCAGTAGAAAAAAACCCGTGGGGACTAGCGGTACCTACGAGCAGTACTTC CASRKKPVGTSGTYEQYF
TRBJ1-2 . . TRBV6-1 TGTGCCAGCAGTGGGGGACACTATGGCTACACCTTC CASSGGHYGYTF
TRBJ2-3 . few TRBV6-5 TGTGCCAGTGGGACTTCTCGATATACGCAGTATTTT CASGTSRYTQYF
TRBJ2-5 . . TRBV7-6 TGTGCCAGCAGCTTAGCTGGTGCGGCTCAGCCCCAGTACTTC CASSLAGAAQPQYF
TRBJ1-2 TRBD1 . TRBV7-3 TGTGCCAGCAGTAACGGTACAGGGGATGGCTACACCTTC CASSNGTGDGYTF
TRBJ2-1 TRBD1 . TRBV4-1 TGCGCCAGCAGCCAAGGGCAGGGGGTCTACAATGAGCAGTTCTTC CASSQGQGVYNEQFF
TRBJ2-2 . . TRBV7-9 TGTGCCAGCAGTTACAGGGATGGGGAGCTGTTTTTT CASSYRDGELFF
TRBJ2-3 TRBD2 many TRBV5-1 TGCGCCAGCAGCAAAAGCCGGACTAGCGGGAGGGCCATTCGCACAGATACGCAGTATTTT CASSKSRTSGRAIRTDTQYF
TRBJ2-5 TRBD1 . TRBV24-1 TGTGCCACCAGCGACCCCAGGACAGGGGGGAAGACCCCGTACTTC CATSDPRTGGKTPYF
TRBJ1-1 . many TRBV24-1 TGTGCCACCAGTGATTTCCCCCAGGGAGAAGCTTTCTTT CATSDFPQGEAFF
TRBJ2-7 TRBD1 . TRBV5-1 TGCGCCAGCAGCTACGGGACAGGGCCATCGACCTACGAGCAGTACTTT CASSYGTGPSTYEQYF
TRBJ2-7 TRBD1 many TRBV7-9 TGTGCCAGCAGCTCACAAAACAGGGGGCCGGGCGAGCAGTACTTC CASSSQNRGPGEQYF
TRBJ1-2 TRBD1 . TRBV25-1 TGTGCCAGCAGTGCTGACGGACAGGGAAGTGGCTACACCTTC CASSADGQGSGYTF
TRBJ2-2 . many TRBV7-9 TGTGCCAGCAGCTTGGGTAATATGAACACCGGGGAGCTGTTTTTT CASSLGNMNTGELFF
TRBJ2-2 TRBD2 . TRBV20-1 TGCAGTGCTAGCTTGGGACTAGCGCTTTACACCGGGGAGCTGTTTTTT CSASLGLALYTGELFF
TRBJ1-2 . . TRBV21-1 TGTGCCAGCAGCCAAGCGGGGGGCTATTATAGCTACACCTTC CASSQAGGYYSYTF
TRBJ1-5 . . TRBV7-2 TGTGCCAGCAGCTTAATGGCGGTACGCAATCAGCCCCAGCATTTT CASSLMAVRNQPQHF
TRBJ1-1 . many TRBV20-1 TGCAGTGCTAGAAGGACTGAAGCTTTCTTT CSARRTEAFF
TRBJ1-6 . . TRBV7-3 TGTGCCAGCGCGGCAGTAGGTCAGCCGGGATCACCCCTCCACTTT CASAAVGQPGSPLHF
TRBJ2-5 . . TRBV20-1 TGCAGTGCTAGTAAGGGGGGCGGGAGATGGGAGACCCAGTACTTC CSASKGGGRWETQYF
TRBJ2-2 . . TRBV9 TGTGCCAGCAGAGGTGAAGGGGGGAACACCGGGGAGCTGTTTTTT CASRGEGGNTGELFF
TRBJ2-7 TRBD2 many TRBV5-4 TGTGCCAGCACTCTTTCGGGACTAGCGGACCCACGGGGCTACGAGCAGTACTTC CASTLSGLADPRGYEQYF